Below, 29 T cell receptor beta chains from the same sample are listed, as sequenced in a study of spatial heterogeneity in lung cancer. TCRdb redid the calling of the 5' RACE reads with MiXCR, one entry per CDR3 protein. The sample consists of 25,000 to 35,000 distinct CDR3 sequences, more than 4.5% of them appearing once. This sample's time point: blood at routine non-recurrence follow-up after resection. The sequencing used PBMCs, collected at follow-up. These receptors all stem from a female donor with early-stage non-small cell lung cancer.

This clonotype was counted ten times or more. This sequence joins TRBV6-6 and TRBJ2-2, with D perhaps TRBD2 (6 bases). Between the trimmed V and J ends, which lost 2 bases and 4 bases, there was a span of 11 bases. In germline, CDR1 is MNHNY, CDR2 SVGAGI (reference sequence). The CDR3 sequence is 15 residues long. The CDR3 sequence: CASSYGGRGTGELFF. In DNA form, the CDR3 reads TGTGCCAGCAGTTACGGGGGGAGAGGCACCGGGGAGCTGTTTTTT.

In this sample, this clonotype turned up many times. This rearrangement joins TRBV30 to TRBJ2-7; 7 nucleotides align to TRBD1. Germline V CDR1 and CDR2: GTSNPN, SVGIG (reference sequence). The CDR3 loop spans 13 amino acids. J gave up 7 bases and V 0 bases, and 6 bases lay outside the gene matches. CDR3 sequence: CAWSVNRGTEQYF. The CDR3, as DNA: TGTGCCTGGAGTGTGAACAGGGGTACAGAGCAGTACTTC.

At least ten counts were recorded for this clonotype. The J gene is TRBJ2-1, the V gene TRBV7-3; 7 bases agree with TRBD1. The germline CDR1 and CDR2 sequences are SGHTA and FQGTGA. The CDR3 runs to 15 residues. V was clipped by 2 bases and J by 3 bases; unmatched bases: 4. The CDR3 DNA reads TGTGCCAGCAGCTTAGATGCAGGGGGCTACAATGAGCAGTTCTTC. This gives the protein CASSLDAGGYNEQFF.

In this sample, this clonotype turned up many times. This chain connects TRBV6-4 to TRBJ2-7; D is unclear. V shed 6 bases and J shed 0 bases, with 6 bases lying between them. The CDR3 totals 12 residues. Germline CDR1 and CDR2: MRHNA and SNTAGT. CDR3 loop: CASRISSYEQYF. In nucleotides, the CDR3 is TGTGCCAGCAGGATATCCTCCTACGAGCAGTACTTC.

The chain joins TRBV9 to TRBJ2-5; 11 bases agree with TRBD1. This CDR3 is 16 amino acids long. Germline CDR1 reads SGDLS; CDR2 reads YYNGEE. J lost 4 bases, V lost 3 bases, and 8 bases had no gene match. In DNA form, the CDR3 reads TGTGCCAGCAGCGCGGGACAGGGGGGTTGGAGAGAGACCCAGTACTTC. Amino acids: CASSAGQGGWRETQYF. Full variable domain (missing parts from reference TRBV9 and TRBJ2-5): DSGVTQTPKHLITATGQRVTLRCSPRSGDLSVYWYQQSLDQGLQFLIQYYNGEERAKGNILERFSAQQFPDLHSELNLSSLELGDSALYFCASSAGQGGWRETQYFGPGTRLLVL.

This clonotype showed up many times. The CDR3 coding sequence is TGCAGCGTCACCGGGACAGGGTCCAATCAGCCCCAGCATTTT. Translation: CSVTGTGSNQPQHF. This chain connects TRBV29-1 to TRBJ1-5; 9 bases fit TRBD1. V trimming: 6 bases; J trimming: 3 bases; junction bases outside the gene matches: 6. This CDR3 has 14 amino acids. Looked up from germline, CDR1 is SQVTM and CDR2 is ANQGSEA. Filled out from reference TRBV29-1 and TRBJ1-5, the complete variable domain reads SAVISQKPSRDICQRGTSLTIQCQVDSQVTMMFWYRQQPGQSLTLIATANQGSEATYESGFVIDKFPISRPNLTFSTLTVSNMSPEDSSIYLCSVTGTGSNQPQHFGDGTRLSIL.

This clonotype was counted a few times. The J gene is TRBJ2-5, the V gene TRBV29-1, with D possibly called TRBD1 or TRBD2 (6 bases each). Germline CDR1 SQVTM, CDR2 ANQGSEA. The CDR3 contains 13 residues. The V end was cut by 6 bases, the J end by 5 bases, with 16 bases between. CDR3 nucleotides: TGCAGCGTCCCACCTGGGGGGCAGGAGACCCAGTACTTC. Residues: CSVPPGGQETQYF.

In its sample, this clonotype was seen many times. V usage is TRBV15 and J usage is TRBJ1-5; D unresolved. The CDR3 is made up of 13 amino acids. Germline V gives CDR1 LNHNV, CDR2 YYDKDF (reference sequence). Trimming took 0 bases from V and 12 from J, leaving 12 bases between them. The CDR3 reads CATSRDPISSQHF. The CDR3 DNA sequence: TGTGCCACCAGCAGAGATCCAATATCCAGCCAGCATTTT.

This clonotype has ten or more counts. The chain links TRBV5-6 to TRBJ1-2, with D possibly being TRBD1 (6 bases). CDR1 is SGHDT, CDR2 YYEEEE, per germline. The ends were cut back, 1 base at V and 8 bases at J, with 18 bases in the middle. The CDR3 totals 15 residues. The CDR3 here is CASSLSALTGKGYTF. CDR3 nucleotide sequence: TGTGCCAGCAGCTTGTCGGCCCTCACAGGGAAAGGCTACACCTTC.

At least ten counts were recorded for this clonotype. The CDR3 loop is CASSIDIGNIQYF. The CDR3 DNA follows: TGTGCCAGTAGTATAGATATAGGTAACATTCAGTACTTC. The rearrangement joins TRBV19 to TRBJ2-4; D is undetermined. Germline V gives CDR1 LNHDA, CDR2 SQIVND (reference sequence). The CDR3 is 13 residues long. V gave up 0 bases and J gave up 7 bases, with 7 bases separating them.

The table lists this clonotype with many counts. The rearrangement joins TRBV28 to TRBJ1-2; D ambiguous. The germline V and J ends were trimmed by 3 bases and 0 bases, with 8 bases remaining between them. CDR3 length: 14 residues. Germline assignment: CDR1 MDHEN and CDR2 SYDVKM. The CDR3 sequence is CASSFGPANYGYTF. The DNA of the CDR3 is TGTGCCAGCAGTTTTGGGCCCGCTAACTATGGCTACACCTTC.

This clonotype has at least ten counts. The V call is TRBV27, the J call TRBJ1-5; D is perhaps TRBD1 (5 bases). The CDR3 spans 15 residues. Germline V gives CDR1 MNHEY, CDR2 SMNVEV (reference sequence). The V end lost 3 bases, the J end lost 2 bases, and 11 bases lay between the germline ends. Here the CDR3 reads CASSFSGTGNQPQHF. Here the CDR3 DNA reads TGTGCCAGCAGTTTCTCCGGGACGGGCAATCAGCCCCAGCATTTT.

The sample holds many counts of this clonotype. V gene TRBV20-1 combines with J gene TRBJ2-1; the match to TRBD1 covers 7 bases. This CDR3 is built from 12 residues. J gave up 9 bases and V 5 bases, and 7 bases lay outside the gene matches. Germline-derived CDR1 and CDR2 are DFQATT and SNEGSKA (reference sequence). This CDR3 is CSASQQGFEQFF. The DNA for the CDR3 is TGCAGTGCTTCCCAACAGGGGTTTGAGCAGTTCTTC.

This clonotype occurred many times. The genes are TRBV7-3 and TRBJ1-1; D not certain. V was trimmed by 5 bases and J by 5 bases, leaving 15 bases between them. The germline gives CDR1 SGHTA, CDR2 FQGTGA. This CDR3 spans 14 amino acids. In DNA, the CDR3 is TGTGCCAGCAGCCTTACGGACGGCGGGACTGAAGCTTTCTTT. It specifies CASSLTDGGTEAFF. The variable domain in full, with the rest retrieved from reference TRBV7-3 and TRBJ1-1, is GAGVSQTPSNKVTEKGKYVELRCDPISGHTALYWYRQSLGQGPEFLIYFQGTGAADDSGLPNDRFFAVRPEGSVSTLKIQRTERGDSAVYLCASSLTDGGTEAFFGQGTRLTVV.

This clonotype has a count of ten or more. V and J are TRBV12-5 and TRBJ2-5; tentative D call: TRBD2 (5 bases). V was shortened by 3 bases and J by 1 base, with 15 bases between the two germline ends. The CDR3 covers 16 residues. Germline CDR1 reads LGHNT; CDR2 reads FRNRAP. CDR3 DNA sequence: TGTGCTAGTGGTTTTCAGACAAACCGGGGCCAAGAGACCCAGTACTTC. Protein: CASGFQTNRGQETQYF.

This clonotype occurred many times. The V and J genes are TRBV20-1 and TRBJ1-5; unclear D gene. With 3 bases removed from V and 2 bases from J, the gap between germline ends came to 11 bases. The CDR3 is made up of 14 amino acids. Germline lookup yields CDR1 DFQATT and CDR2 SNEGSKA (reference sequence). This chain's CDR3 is CSASNPEGNQPQHF. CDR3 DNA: TGCAGTGCTAGTAATCCGGAAGGCAATCAGCCCCAGCATTTT.

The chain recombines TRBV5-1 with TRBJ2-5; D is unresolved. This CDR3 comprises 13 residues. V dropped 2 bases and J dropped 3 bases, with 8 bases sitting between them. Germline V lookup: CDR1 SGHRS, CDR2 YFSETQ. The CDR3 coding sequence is TGCGCCAGCAGCTTACGGGTTGAAGAGACCCAGTACTTC. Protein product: CASSLRVEETQYF.

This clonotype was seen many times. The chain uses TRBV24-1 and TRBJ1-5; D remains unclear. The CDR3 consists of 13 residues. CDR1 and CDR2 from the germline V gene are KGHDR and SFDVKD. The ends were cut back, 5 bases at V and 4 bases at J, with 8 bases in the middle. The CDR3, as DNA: TGTGCCACCAGTGGGAAGAGGAATCAGCCCCAGCATTTT. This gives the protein CATSGKRNQPQHF.

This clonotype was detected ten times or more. CDR3 bases: TGCAGTGCTAGCCCAGATCAGGGACAGCAGTACTTC. Its protein is CSASPDQGQQYF. The chain recombines TRBV20-1 with TRBJ2-7; D tentatively fits TRBD1 or TRBD2 (5 bases each). Trimming removed 3 bases at V and 8 bases at J, with 14 bases between. This CDR3 spans 12 amino acids. CDR1 and CDR2 (germline): DFQATT, SNEGSKA (reference sequence).

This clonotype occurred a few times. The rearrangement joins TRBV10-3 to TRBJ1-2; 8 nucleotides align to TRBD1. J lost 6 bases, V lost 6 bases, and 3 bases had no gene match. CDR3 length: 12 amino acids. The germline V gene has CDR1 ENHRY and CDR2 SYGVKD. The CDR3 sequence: CAISLGQDGYTF. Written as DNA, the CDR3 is TGTGCCATCAGCTTGGGACAGGATGGCTACACCTTC.

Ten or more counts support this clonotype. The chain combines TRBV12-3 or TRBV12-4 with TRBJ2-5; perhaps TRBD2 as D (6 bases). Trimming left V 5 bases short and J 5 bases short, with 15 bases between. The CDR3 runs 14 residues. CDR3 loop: CASSPAGLGETQYF. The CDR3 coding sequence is TGTGCCAGCAGTCCAGCGGGCCTCGGGGAGACCCAGTACTTC.

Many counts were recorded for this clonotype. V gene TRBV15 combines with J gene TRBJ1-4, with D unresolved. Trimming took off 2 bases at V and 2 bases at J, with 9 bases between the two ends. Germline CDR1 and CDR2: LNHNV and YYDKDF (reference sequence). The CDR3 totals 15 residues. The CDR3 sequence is CATSRLKMTNEKLFF. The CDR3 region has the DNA TGTGCCACCAGCAGACTTAAGATGACTAATGAAAAACTGTTTTTT.

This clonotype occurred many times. CDR3 nucleotide sequence: TGTGCCAGCAGCCCGACACAGGGGGCCCGCGGCGAGCAGTACTTC. It encodes CASSPTQGARGEQYF. This rearrangement joins TRBV7-2 to TRBJ2-7, with TRBD1 identical over 9 bases. In germline, CDR1 is SGHTA, CDR2 FQGNSA. This CDR3 is 15 amino acids long. The J segment lost 6 bases and the V segment lost 5 bases, leaving 11 bases of the junction unmatched.

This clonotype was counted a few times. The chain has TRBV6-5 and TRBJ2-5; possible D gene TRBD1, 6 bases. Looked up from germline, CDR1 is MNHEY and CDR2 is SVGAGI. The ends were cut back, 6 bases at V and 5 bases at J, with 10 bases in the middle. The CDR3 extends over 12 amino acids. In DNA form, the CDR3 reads TGTGCCAGCAGCCCAACAGGGGAGACCCAGTACTTC. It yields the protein CASSPTGETQYF.

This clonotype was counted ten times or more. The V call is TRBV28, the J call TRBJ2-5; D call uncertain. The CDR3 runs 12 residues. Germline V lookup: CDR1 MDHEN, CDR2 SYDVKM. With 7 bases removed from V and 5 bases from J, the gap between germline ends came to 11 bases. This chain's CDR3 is CASTRKGETQYF. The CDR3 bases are TGTGCCAGCACTCGGAAGGGCGAGACCCAGTACTTC.

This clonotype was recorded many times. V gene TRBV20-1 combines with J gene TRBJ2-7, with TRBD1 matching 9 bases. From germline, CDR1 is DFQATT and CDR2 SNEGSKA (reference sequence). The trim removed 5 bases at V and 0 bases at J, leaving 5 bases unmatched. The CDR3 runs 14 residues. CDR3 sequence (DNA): TGCAGTGCTGAGGGACAGGGAGACTCCTACGAGCAGTACTTC. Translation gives CSAEGQGDSYEQYF.

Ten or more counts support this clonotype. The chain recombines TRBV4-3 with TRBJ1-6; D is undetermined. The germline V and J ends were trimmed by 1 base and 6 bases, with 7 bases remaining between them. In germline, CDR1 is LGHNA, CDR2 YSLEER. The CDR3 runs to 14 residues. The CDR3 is CASSQVRGNSPLHF. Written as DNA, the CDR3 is TGCGCCAGCAGCCAAGTCCGTGGTAATTCACCCCTCCACTTT.

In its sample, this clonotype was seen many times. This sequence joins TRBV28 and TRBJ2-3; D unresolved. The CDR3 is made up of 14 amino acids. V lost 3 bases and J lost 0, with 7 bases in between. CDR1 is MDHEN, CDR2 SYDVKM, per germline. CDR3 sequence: CASSFRGSTDTQYF. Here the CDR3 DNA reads TGTGCCAGCAGTTTCCGCGGTAGCACAGATACGCAGTATTTT.

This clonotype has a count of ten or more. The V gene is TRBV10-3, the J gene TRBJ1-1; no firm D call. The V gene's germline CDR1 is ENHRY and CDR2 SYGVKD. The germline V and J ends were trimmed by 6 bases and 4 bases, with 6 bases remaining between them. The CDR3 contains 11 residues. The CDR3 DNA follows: TGTGCCATCAGGGAGGCCACTGAAGCTTTCTTT. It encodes CAIREATEAFF.